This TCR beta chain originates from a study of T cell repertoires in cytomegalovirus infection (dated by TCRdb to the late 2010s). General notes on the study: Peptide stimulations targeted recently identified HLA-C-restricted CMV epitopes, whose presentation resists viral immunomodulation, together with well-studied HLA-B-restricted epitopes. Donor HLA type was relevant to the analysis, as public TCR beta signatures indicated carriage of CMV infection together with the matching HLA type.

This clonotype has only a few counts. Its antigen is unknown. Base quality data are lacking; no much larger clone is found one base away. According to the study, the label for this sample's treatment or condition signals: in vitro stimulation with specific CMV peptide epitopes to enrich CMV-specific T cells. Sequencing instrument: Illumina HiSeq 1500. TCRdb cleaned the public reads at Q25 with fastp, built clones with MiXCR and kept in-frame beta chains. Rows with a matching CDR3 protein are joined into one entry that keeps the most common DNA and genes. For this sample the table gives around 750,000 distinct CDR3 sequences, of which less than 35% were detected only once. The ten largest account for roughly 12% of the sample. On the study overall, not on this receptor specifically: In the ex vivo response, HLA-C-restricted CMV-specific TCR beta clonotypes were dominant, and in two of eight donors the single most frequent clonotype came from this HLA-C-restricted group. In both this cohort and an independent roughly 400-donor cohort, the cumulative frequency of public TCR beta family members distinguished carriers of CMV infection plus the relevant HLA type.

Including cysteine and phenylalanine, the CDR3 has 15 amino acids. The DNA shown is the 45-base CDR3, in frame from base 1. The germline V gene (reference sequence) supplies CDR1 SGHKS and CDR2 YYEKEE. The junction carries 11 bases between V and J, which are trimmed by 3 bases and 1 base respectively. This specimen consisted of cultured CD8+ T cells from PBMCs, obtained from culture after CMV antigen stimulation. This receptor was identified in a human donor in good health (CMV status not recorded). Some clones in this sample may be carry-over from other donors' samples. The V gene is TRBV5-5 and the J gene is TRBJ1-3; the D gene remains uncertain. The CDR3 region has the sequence CASSWSIGSGNTIYF. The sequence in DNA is TGTGCCAGCAGCTGGAGTATCGGTTCTGGAAACACCATATATTTT.